What follows are 25 T cell receptor beta chains derived from one specimen sequenced in a study of shared clonotypes between healthy human individuals. Data came from immunoSEQ multiplex PCR; TCRdb stores just in-frame clones and leaves some out. This repertoire shows 2 million to 2.5 million clones, around 93% found once; its top ten account for approximately 0.39%. Sequencing used naive CD4+ T cells from PBMCs. The subset: CD45RA+ positively selected. These receptors were obtained from a man younger than 35 in good health. Some clones in this sample may be carry-over from other donors' samples.

This chain connects TRBV11-2 to TRBJ2-1; tentatively, D is TRBD2 (5 bases). The CDR3 runs 13 residues. The V end was cut by 0 bases, the J end by 9 bases, with 9 bases between. Germline V gives CDR1 SGHAT, CDR2 FQNNGV. CDR3 sequence reads: CASSLELAFEQFF. The CDR3 nucleotides read TGTGCCAGCAGCTTAGAGCTAGCTTTTGAGCAGTTCTTC. The whole variable domain, filled in from reference TRBV11-2 and TRBJ2-1, reads EAGVAQSPRYKIIEKRQSVAFWCNPISGHATLYWYQQILGQGPKLLIQFQNNGVVDDSQLPKDRFSAERLKGVDSTLKIQPAKLEDSAVYLCASSLELAFEQFFGPGTRLTVL.

The rearrangement joins TRBV10-1 to TRBJ2-1, with D perhaps matching TRBD1 (6 bases). The V end lost 2 bases, the J end lost 7 bases, and 15 bases lay between the germline ends. Germline lookup yields CDR1 WNHNN and CDR2 SYGVQD (reference sequence). The CDR3 runs 15 residues. CDR3 region: CASSEVTGLRNEQFF. The CDR3 DNA reads TGCGCCAGCAGTGAGGTTACAGGGTTGAGAAATGAGCAGTTCTTC.

A note on this clone: Other nucleotide sequences in the sample specify the same CDR3. The chain joins TRBV5-1 to TRBJ2-2, with D tentatively TRBD1 (6 bases). V gave up 0 bases and J gave up 6 bases, with 9 bases separating them. This CDR3 has 14 residues. The germline V gene has CDR1 SGHRS and CDR2 YFSETQ. The CDR3 region has the DNA TGCGCCAGCAGCTTGGGGCAGGGGCCCGGGGAGCTGTTTTTT. The encoded protein is CASSLGQGPGELFF.

This chain joins TRBV5-1 and TRBJ2-1; 14 nucleotides line up with TRBD2. The germline V gene has CDR1 SGHRS and CDR2 YFSETQ. The CDR3 runs to 17 residues. The ends lost 2 bases at V and 2 bases at J; junction bases unmatched: 3. The CDR3 bases are TGCGCCAGCAGCTTAGCGACTAGCGGGAGGGCCTACAATGAGCAGTTCTTC. This sequence encodes CASSLATSGRAYNEQFF.

The chain links TRBV30 to TRBJ1-1; tentatively, D is TRBD1 (5 bases). Trimming took off 3 bases at V and 7 bases at J, with 12 bases between the two ends. Germline CDR1 reads GTSNPN; CDR2 reads SVGIG (reference sequence). CDR3 length: 12 amino acids. In DNA, the CDR3 is TGTGCCTGGAGGGGGGGGAAGGGTGAAGCTTTCTTT. Translating it yields CAWRGGKGEAFF. The full variable domain, completed using reference TRBV30 and TRBJ1-1, is SQTIHQWPATLVQPVGSPLSLECTVEGTSNPNLYWYRQAAGRGLQLLFYSVGIGQISSEVPQNLSASRPQDRQFILSSKKLLLSDSGFYLCAWRGGKGEAFFGQGTRLTVV.

The chain combines TRBV7-9 with TRBJ2-7, with D hard to call. Germline lookup yields CDR1 SEHNR and CDR2 FQNEAQ (reference sequence). The CDR3 is 12 amino acids. Trimming took off 0 bases at V and 4 bases at J, with 4 bases between the two ends. The CDR3 DNA follows: TGTGCCAGCAGCTTAGCGCAGTACGAGCAGTACTTC. Amino acid sequence: CASSLAQYEQYF. Using reference TRBV7-9 and TRBJ2-7 for the parts outside the CDR3, the full variable domain is DTGVSQNPRHKITKRGQNVTFRCDPISEHNRLYWYRQTLGQGPEFLTYFQNEAQLEKSRLLSDRFSAERPKGSFSTLEIQRTEQGDSAMYLCASSLAQYEQYFGPGTRLTVT.

The V and J genes are TRBV5-1 and TRBJ1-5; D is uncertain. The CDR3 is 13 amino acids. Germline V gene sequence: CDR1 SGHRS, CDR2 YFSETQ. Deletions cut 4 bases from V and 3 bases from J, with 8 bases between. As DNA, the CDR3 is TGCGCCAGCAGCCCTTCGGACAATCAGCCCCAGCATTTT. It codes for CASSPSDNQPQHF.

The V and J genes are TRBV27 and TRBJ1-2; 9 nucleotides match TRBD1. The CDR3 contains 15 residues. Germline V CDR1 and CDR2: MNHEY, SMNVEV (reference sequence). V gave up 3 bases and J gave up 6 bases; unmatched junction bases: 8. CDR3 protein: CASSLWGQGYDGYTF. The CDR3 DNA follows: TGTGCCAGCAGTTTGTGGGGACAGGGTTATGATGGCTACACCTTC.

About this clone itself: Other DNA sequences in the same sample also yield this CDR3. The chain links TRBV30 to TRBJ1-5; no clear D gene. CDR3 size: 12 residues. V gave up 0 bases and J gave up 5 bases, with 5 bases separating them. The germline V gene has CDR1 GTSNPN and CDR2 SVGIG (reference sequence). The DNA of the CDR3 is TGTGCCTGGAGTGTGGGATATCAGCCCCAGCATTTT. Translation gives CAWSVGYQPQHF.

The table lists this clone with a count of one. Other DNA sequences in this sample translate to the same CDR3. The V and J genes are TRBV7-2 and TRBJ1-4; D perhaps matches TRBD1 (6 bases). Germline V gene data show CDR1 as SGHTA and CDR2 as FQGNSA. The CDR3 is made up of 14 amino acids. V lost 5 bases to trimming and J lost 2 bases, with 9 bases between them. CDR3 loop: CASSPRGTNEKLFF. The CDR3 DNA follows: TGTGCCAGCAGCCCCAGGGGTACTAATGAAAAACTGTTTTTT.

The chain combines TRBV21-1 with TRBJ1-2; TRBD1 was called by the table and not checked on the DNA. TRBV21-1 constitutes a pseudogene. The length of the CDR3 is 14 residues. The CDR3 spells CASSPRTGRYGYTF. CDR3 in DNA: TGTGCCAGCAGCCCTCGGACAGGCCGCTATGGCTACACCTTC.

On this clone: In the same sample, other DNA sequences code for this CDR3. V and J are TRBV20-1 and TRBJ1-4; D is unresolved. Germline V gene lookup returns CDR1 DFQATT and CDR2 SNEGSKA (reference sequence). The CDR3 sequence is 11 residues long. Trimming left V 5 bases short and J 5 bases short, with 6 bases between. The CDR3 DNA follows: TGCAGTGCTTTGGGAAATGAAAAACTGTTTTTT. It is translated as CSALGNEKLFF.

The V and J genes are TRBV6-6 and TRBJ1-2, with TRBD1 identical over 7 bases. The V segment lost 2 bases and the J segment 5 bases; nucleotides outside the gene matches: 8. Germline loops: CDR1 MNHNY, CDR2 SVGAGI (reference sequence). This CDR3 spans 15 amino acids. CDR3 nucleotides: TGTGCCAGCAGTTACAGGAGGGACAGTTTATATGGCTACACCTTC. Amino acids: CASSYRRDSLYGYTF.

V and J are TRBV7-3 and TRBJ2-5; TRBD1 is a possible D gene (6 bases). Germline CDR1 SGHTA, CDR2 FQGTGA. V dropped 1 base and J dropped 2 bases, with 11 bases sitting between them. The CDR3 length is 15 residues. The CDR3 loop is CASSLRAGAQETQYF. The CDR3 coding sequence is TGTGCCAGCAGCTTAAGGGCAGGGGCACAAGAGACCCAGTACTTC.

Only a few counts were recorded for this clone. This chain joins TRBV18 and TRBJ1-1; no clear D. The ends were cut back, 1 base at V and 1 base at J, with 10 bases in the middle. In germline, CDR1 is KGHSH, CDR2 LQKENI. CDR3 length: 15 residues. The CDR3 coding sequence is TGTGCCAGCTCACCACAATCGACAAGGAACACTGAAGCTTTCTTT. Residues: CASSPQSTRNTEAFF.

The chain carries TRBV7-9 and TRBJ1-4; the D is unclear. CDR1 is SEHNR and CDR2 is FQNEAQ in the germline V gene (reference sequence). This CDR3 spans 15 amino acids. Trimming removed 1 base at V and 8 bases at J, with 14 bases between. This chain's CDR3 is CASSLDAGTREKLFF. The CDR3 DNA reads TGTGCCAGCAGCTTAGACGCGGGCACCAGGGAAAAACTGTTTTTT.

The V gene is TRBV28, the J gene TRBJ2-7; weak D call: TRBD1 (5 bases). Trimming left V 9 bases short and J 5 bases short, with 17 bases between. There are 13 residues in the CDR3. From germline, CDR1 is MDHEN and CDR2 SYDVKM. CDR3: CASLDRITNEQYF. The CDR3 DNA reads as TGTGCCAGTTTAGACAGAATAACAAACGAGCAGTACTTC.

This chain uses TRBV2 with TRBJ2-1, with TRBD2 identical over 10 bases. CDR3 length: 15 residues. V dropped 4 bases and J dropped 5; count of bases not matched to a gene: 5. CDR1 is SNHLY, CDR2 FYNNEI, per germline. The CDR3 protein is CASSGTSGGNNEQFF. DNA for the CDR3: TGTGCCAGCAGTGGGACTAGCGGAGGAAACAATGAGCAGTTCTTC.

The V call is TRBV5-4, the J call TRBJ1-4; perhaps TRBD1 as D (5 bases). The V gene lost 4 bases and the J gene lost 6 bases, with 16 bases spanning the gap. Germline V gives CDR1 SGHNT, CDR2 YYREEE (reference sequence). The CDR3 runs 15 residues. The CDR3 loop reads CASSVGGVVDEKLFF. The CDR3, as DNA: TGTGCCAGCAGCGTGGGGGGGGTGGTGGATGAAAAACTGTTTTTT.

The CDR3 sequence is CASSLVGRGYEQYF. The DNA of the CDR3 is TGCGCCAGCAGCTTGGTAGGGCGGGGTTACGAGCAGTACTTC. The rearrangement joins TRBV5-1 to TRBJ2-7; D may be TRBD2 (6 bases). The CDR3 loop spans 14 amino acids. Trimming pared 0 bases from V and 4 bases from J, leaving 11 bases between. Germline loops: CDR1 SGHRS, CDR2 YFSETQ.

This clone has more than one count but fewer than ten. The chain employs TRBV7-7 and TRBJ1-1; possibly TRBD1 for D (5 bases). The CDR3 loop spans 13 amino acids. The germline V and J ends were trimmed by 4 bases and 4 bases, with 10 bases remaining between them. Germline CDR1 reads SSHAT; CDR2 reads FNYEAQ (reference sequence). The chain's CDR3 is CASSSTQGTEAFF. As DNA, the CDR3 is TGTGCCAGCAGCTCCACTCAGGGCACTGAAGCTTTCTTT.

The chain recombines TRBV7-9 with TRBJ2-2; 10 nucleotides match TRBD2. Germline V gene lookup returns CDR1 SEHNR and CDR2 FQNEAQ (reference sequence). With 5 bases clipped from V and 0 bases from J, the junction kept 6 bases outside the gene matches. The CDR3 is made up of 17 amino acids. In DNA, the CDR3 is TGTGCCAGCAGCGCACTAGCGGGGCCAACGAACACCGGGGAGCTGTTTTTT. Protein: CASSALAGPTNTGELFF.

The chain carries TRBV4-2 and TRBJ1-2; D is perhaps TRBD1 (6 bases). Germline CDR1 LGHNA, CDR2 YNFKEQ. This CDR3 contains 14 residues. V dropped 7 bases and J dropped 0 bases, with 12 bases sitting between them. The chain's CDR3 is CASKGDIANYGYTF. CDR3 bases: TGTGCCAGCAAGGGGGACATCGCTAACTATGGCTACACCTTC.

This clone occurred once. The same CDR3 can be traced to other DNA sequences in this sample. The rearrangement links TRBV7-3 to TRBJ2-3, with 7 bases aligning to TRBD2. The CDR3 totals 15 residues. From germline, CDR1 is SGHTA and CDR2 FQGTGA. Trimming removed 2 bases from V and 1 base from J; junction bases left unmatched: 3. CDR3 DNA: TGTGCCAGCAGCTTATTACGGGAGGGCACAGATACGCAGTATTTT. This codes for CASSLLREGTDTQYF.

V usage is TRBV6-5 and J usage is TRBJ2-1; 7 nucleotides line up with TRBD2. J was trimmed by 5 bases and V by 2 bases; bases with no gene match: 6. CDR1 and CDR2 (germline): MNHEY, SVGAGI. The CDR3 loop spans 15 amino acids. CDR3 coding DNA: TGTGCCAGCAGTTACGGGTCTAGCGGAAACAATGAGCAGTTCTTC. This translates into CASSYGSSGNNEQFF.